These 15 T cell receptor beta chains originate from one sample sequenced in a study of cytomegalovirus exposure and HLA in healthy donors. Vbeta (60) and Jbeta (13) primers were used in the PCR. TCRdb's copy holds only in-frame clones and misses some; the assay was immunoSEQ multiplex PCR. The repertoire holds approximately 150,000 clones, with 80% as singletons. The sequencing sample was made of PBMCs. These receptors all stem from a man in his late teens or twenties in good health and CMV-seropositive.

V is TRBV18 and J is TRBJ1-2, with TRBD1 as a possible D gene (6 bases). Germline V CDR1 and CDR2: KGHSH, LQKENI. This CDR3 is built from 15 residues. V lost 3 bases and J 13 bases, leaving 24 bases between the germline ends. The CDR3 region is CASSPSGTQKPRATF. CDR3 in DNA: TGTGCCAGCTCACCGTCCGGGACACAAAAACCCCGCGCCACCTTC.

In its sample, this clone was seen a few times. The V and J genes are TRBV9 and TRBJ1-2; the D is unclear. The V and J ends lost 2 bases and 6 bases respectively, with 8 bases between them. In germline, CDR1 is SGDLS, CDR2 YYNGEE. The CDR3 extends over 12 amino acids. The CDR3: CASSVTSHGYTF. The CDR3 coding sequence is TGTGCCAGCAGCGTCACTTCACATGGCTACACCTTC.

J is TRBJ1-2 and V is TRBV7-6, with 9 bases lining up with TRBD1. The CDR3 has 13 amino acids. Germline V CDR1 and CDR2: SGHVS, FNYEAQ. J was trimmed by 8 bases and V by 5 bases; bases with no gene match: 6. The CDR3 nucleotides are TGTGCCAGCAGCCCCCTGGACAGGGGAGGCTACACCTTC. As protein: CASSPLDRGGYTF.

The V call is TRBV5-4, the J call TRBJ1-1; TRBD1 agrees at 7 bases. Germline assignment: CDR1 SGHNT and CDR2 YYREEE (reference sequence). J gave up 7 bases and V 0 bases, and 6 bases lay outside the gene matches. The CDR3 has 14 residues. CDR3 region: CASSLAPRTGEAFF. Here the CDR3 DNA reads TGTGCCAGCAGCTTGGCCCCCCGGACAGGTGAAGCTTTCTTT.

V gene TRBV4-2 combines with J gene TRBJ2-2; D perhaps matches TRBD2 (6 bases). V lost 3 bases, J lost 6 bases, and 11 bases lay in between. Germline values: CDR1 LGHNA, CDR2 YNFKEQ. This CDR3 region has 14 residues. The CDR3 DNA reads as TGTGCCAGCAGCCACGTGACTAGTTCCGGGGAGCTGTTTTTT. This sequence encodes CASSHVTSSGELFF.

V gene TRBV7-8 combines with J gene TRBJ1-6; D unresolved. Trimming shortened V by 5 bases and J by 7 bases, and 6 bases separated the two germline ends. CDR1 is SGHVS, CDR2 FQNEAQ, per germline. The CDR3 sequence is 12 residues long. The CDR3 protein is CASSHSNSPLHF. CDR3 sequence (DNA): TGTGCCAGCAGCCACTCCAATTCACCCCTCCACTTT.

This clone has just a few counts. The CDR3 DNA is TGTGCCAGCAGGGGAGACAGGGCGTCCACTGAAGCTTTCTTT. Its protein is CASRGDRASTEAFF. The gene calls are TRBV6-5 and TRBJ1-1, with 7 bases that match TRBD1. J lost 4 bases, V lost 6 bases, and 8 bases had no gene match. The CDR3 length is 14 residues. Per germline, CDR1 MNHEY and CDR2 SVGAGI.

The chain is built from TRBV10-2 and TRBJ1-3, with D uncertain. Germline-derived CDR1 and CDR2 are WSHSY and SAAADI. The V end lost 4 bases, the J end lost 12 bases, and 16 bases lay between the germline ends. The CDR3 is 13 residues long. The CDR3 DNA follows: TGCGCCAGCAGTGTTTATGAGAACTTCGGCATATATTTT. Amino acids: CASSVYENFGIYF.

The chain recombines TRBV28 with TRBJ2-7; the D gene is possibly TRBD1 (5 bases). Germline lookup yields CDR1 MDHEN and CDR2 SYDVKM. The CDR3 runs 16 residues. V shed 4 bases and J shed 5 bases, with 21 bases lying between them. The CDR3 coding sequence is TGTGCCAGCAGTTCCAAGGGGCTAGGCGGTGGTGACGAGCAGTACTTC. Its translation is CASSSKGLGGGDEQYF.

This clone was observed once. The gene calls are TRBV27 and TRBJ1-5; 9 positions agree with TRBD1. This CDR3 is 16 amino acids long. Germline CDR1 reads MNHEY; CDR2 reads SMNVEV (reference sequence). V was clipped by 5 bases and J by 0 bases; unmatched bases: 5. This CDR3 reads CASSPGTGYSNQPQHF. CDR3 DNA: TGTGCCAGCAGTCCCGGGACAGGGTATAGCAATCAGCCCCAGCATTTT.

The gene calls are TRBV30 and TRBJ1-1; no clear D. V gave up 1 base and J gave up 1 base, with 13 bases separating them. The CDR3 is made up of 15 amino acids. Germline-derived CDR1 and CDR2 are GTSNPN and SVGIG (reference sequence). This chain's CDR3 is CAWSGPGRANTEAFF. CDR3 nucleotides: TGTGCCTGGAGTGGTCCGGGAAGGGCGAACACTGAAGCTTTCTTT. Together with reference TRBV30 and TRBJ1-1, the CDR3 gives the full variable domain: SQTIHQWPATLVQPVGSPLSLECTVEGTSNPNLYWYRQAAGRGLQLLFYSVGIGQISSEVPQNLSASRPQDRQFILSSKKLLLSDSGFYLCAWSGPGRANTEAFFGQGTRLTVV.

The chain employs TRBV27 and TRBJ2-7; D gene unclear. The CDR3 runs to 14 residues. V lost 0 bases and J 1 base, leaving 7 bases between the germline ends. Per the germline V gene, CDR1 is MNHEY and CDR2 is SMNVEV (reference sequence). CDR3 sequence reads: CASSLSLPSYEQYF. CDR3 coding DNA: TGTGCCAGCAGTTTATCCCTACCTTCCTACGAGCAGTACTTC.

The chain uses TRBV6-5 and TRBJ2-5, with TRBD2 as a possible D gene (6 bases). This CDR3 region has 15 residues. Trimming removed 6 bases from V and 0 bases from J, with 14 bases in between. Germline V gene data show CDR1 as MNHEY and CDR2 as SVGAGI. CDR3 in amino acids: CASSTRDSHQETQYF. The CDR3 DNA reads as TGTGCCAGCAGCACCCGGGACTCCCACCAAGAGACCCAGTACTTC.

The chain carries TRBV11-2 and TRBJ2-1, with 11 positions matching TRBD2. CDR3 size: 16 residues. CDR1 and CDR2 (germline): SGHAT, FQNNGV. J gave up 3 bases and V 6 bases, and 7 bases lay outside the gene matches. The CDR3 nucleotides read TGTGCCAGCAGTTATAGCGGGGGGGCAGTCTACAATGAGCAGTTCTTC. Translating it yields CASSYSGGAVYNEQFF.

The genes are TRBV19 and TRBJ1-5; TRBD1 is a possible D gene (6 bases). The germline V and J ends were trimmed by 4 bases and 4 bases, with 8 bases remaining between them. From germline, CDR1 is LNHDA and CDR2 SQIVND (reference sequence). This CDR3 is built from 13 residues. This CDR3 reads CASSKQGNQPQHF. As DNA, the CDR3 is TGTGCCAGTAGTAAACAGGGTAATCAGCCCCAGCATTTT.